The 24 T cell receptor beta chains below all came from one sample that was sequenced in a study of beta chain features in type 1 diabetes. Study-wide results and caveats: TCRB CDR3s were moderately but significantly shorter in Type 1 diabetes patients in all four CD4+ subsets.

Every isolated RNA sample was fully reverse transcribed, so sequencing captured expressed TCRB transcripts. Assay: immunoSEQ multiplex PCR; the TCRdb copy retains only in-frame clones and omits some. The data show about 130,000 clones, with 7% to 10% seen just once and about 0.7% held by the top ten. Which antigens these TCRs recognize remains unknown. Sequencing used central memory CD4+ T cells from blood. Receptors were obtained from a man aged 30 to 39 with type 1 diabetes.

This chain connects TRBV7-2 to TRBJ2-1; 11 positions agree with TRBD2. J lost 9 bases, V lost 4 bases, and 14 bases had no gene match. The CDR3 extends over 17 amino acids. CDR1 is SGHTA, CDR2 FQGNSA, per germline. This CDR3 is CASSSALQTSGVSEQFF. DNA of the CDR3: TGTGCCAGCAGCTCAGCCCTCCAGACTAGCGGGGTATCTGAGCAGTTCTTC. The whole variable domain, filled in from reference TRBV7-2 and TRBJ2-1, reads GAGVSQSPSNKVTEKGKDVELRCDPISGHTALYWYRQSLGQGLEFLIYFQGNSAPDKSGLPSDRFSAERTGGSVSTLTIQRTQQEDSAVYLCASSSALQTSGVSEQFFGPGTRLTVL.

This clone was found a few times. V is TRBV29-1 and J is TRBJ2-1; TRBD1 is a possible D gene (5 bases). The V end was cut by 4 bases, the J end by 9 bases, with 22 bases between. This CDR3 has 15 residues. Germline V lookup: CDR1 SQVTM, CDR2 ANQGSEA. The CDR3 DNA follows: TGCAGCGTTGCCGGCATGGGTGGCAGGGTTAGTGAGCAGTTCTTC. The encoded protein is CSVAGMGGRVSEQFF.

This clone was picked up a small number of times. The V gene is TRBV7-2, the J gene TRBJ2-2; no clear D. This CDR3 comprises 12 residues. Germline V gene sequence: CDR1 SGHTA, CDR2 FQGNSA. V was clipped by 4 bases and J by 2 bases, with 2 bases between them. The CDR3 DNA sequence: TGTGCCAGCAGCTCTAACACCGGGGAGCTGTTTTTT. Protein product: CASSSNTGELFF.

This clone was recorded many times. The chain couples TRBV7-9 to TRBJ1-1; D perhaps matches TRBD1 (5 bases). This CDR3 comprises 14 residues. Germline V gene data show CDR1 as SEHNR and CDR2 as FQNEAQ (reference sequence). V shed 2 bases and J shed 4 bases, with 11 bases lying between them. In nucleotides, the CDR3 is TGTGCCAGCAGCTTACAATCCCAGGGCACTGAAGCTTTCTTT. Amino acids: CASSLQSQGTEAFF.

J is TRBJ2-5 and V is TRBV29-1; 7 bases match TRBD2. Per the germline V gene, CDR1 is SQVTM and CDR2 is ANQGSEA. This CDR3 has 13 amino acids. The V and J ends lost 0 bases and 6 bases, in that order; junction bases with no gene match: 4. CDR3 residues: CSVEDGGGKTQYF. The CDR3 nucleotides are TGCAGCGTTGAAGATGGGGGGGGGAAGACCCAGTACTTC.

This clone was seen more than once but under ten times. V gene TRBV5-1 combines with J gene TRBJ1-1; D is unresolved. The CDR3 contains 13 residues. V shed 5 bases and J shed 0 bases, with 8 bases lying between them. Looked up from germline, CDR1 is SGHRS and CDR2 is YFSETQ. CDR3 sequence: CASSLHMNTEAFF. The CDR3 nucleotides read TGCGCCAGCAGTTTACATATGAACACTGAAGCTTTCTTT.

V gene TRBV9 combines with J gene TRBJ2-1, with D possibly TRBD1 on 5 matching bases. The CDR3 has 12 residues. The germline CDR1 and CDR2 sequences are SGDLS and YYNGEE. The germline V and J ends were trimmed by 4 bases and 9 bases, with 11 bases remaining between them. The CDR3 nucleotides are TGTGCCAGCAGCTCGGGCCAGGGTGAGCAGTTCTTC. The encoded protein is CASSSGQGEQFF. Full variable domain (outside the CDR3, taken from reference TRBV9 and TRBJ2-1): DSGVTQTPKHLITATGQRVTLRCSPRSGDLSVYWYQQSLDQGLQFLIQYYNGEERAKGNILERFSAQQFPDLHSELNLSSLELGDSALYFCASSSGQGEQFFGPGTRLTVL.

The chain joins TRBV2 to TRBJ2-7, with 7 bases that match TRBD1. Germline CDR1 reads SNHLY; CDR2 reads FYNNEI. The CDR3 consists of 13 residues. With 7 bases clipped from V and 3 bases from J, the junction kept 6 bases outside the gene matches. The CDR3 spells CASNRDSGYEQYF. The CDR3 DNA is TGTGCCAGCAACCGGGACAGCGGCTACGAGCAGTACTTC.

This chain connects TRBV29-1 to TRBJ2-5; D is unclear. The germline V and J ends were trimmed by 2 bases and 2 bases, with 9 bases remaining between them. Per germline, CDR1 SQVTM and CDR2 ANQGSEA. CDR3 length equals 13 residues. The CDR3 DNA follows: TGCAGCGTTGAATACCAGACACAAGAGACCCAGTACTTC. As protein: CSVEYQTQETQYF.

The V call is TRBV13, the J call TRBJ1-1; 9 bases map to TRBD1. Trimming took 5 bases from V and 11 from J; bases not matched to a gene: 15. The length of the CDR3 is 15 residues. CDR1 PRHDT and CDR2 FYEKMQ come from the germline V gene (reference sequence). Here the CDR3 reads CASSPDRGLVGEAFF. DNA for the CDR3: TGTGCCAGCAGCCCGGACAGGGGCCTGGTCGGGGAGGCTTTCTTT.

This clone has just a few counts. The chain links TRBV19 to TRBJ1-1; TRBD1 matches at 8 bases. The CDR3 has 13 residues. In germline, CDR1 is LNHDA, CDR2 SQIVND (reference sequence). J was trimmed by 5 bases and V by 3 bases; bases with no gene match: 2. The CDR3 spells CASSMWDRTEAFF. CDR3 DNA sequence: TGTGCCAGTAGTATGTGGGACAGGACTGAAGCTTTCTTT. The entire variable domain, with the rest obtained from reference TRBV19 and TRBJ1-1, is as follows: DGGITQSPKYLFRKEGQNVTLSCEQNLNHDAMYWYRQDPGQGLRLIYYSQIVNDFQKGDIAEGYSVSREKKESFPLTVTSAQKNPTAFYLCASSMWDRTEAFFGQGTRLTVV.

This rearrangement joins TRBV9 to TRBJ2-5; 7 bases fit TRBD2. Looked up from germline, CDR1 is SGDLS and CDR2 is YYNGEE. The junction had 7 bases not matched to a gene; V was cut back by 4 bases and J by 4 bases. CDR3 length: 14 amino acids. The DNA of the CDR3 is TGTGCCAGCAGCCTCGGACTAGGGGCAGAGACCCAGTACTTC. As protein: CASSLGLGAETQYF.

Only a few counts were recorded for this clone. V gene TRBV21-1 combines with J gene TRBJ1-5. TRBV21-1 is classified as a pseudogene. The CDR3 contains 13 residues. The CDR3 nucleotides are TGTGCCAGCAGCAATGGAGAAAATCAGCCCCAGCATTTT. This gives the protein CASSNGENQPQHF.

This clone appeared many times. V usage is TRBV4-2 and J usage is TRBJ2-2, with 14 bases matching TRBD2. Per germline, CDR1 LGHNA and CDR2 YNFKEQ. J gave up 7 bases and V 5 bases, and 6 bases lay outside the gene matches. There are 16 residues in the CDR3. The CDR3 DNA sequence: TGTGCCAGCAGCGTGACTAGCGGGGGGGCCGGCGGGGAGCTGTTTTTT. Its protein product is CASSVTSGGAGGELFF.

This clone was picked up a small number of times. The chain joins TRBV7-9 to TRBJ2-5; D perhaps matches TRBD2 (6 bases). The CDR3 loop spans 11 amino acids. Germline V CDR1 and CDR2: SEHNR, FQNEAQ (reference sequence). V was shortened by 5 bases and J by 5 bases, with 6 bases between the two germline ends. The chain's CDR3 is CASSAGETQYF. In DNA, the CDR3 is TGTGCCAGCAGCGCGGGGGAGACCCAGTACTTC.

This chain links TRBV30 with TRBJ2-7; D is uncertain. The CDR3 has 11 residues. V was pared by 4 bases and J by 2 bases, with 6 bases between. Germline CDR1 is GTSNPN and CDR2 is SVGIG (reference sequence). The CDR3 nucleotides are TGTGCCTGGACCACAGCCTACGAGCAGTACTTC. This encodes CAWTTAYEQYF.

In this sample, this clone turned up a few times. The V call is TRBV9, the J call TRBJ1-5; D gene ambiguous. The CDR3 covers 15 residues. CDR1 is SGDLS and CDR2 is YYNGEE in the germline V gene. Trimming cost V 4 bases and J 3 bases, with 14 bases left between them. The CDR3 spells CASSPRGSLNQPQHF. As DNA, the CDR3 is TGTGCCAGCAGCCCCCGCGGCAGCCTCAATCAGCCCCAGCATTTT.

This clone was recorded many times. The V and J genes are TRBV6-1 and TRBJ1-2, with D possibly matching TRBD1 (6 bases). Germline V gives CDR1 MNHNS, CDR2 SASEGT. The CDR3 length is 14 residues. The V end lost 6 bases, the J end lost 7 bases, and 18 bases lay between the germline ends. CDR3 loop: CASRSSRTAPGYTF. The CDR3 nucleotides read TGTGCCAGCAGGTCATCTCGGACAGCCCCTGGCTACACCTTC.

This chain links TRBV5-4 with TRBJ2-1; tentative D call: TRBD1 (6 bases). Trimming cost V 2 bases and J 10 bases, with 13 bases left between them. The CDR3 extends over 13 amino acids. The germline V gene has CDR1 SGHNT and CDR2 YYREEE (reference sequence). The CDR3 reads CASSFTQGVEQFF. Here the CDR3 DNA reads TGTGCCAGCAGCTTCACACAGGGAGTGGAGCAGTTCTTC.

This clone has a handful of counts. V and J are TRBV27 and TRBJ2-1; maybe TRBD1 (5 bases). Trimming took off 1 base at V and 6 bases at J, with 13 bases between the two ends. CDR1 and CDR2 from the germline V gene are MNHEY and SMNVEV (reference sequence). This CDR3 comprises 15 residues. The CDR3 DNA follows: TGTGCCAGCAGTTTATGGGCAGGGCTTGGCAATGAGCAGTTCTTC. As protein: CASSLWAGLGNEQFF.

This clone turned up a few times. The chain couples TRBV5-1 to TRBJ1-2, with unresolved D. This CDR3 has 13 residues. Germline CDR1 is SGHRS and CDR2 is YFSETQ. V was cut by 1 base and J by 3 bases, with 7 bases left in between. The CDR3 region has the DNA TGCGCCAGCAGCTTGTCCGCGGACTATGGCTACACCTTC. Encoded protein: CASSLSADYGYTF.

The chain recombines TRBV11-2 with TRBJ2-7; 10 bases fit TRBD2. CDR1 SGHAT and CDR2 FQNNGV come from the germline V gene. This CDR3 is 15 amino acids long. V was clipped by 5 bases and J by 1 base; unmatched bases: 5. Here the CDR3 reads CASSLSGGSSYEQYF. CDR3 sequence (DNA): TGTGCCAGCAGCCTTAGCGGGGGGTCGTCCTACGAGCAGTACTTC.

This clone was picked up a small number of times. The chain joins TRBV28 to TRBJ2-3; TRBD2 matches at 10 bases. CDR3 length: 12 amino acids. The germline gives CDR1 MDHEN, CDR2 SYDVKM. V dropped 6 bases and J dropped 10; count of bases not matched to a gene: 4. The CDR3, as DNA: TGTGCCAGCAGCTACCTAGCGGGGGCGCAGTATTTT. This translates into CASSYLAGAQYF. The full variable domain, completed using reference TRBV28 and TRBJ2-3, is DVKVTQSSRYLVKRTGEKVFLECVQDMDHENMFWYRQDPGLGLRLIYFSYDVKMKEKGDIPEGYSVSREKKERFSLILESASTNQTSMYLCASSYLAGAQYFGPGTRLTVL.

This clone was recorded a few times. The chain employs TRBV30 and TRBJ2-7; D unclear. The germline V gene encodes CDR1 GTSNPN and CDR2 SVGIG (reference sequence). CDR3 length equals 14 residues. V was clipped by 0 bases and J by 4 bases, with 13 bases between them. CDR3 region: CAWSVSAGMYEQYF. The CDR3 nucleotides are TGTGCCTGGAGTGTATCGGCAGGCATGTACGAGCAGTACTTC.